The source of this T cell receptor (beta chain) is a study of CD8 T cells in ankylosing spondylitis. The study, taken as a whole, reports: Peripheral blood samples showed relatively rare disease-linked clones, and these clones were CD8+. Characteristic, it appeared, of ankylosing spondylitis blood was a TCR beta motif of eight highly homologous variants. Existing reports had already noted some motif variants in reactive arthritis synovial fluid and blood.

Germline CDR1 SEHNR, CDR2 FQNEAQ (reference sequence). J was trimmed by 10 bases and V by 5 bases; bases with no gene match: 4. The CDR3 consists of 12 residues. Quantitative 5'-RACE with molecular barcodes produced the TCR beta libraries. One entry per CDR3 protein, called by TCRdb with MiXCR from the 5' RACE reads. The sample shows under 200,000 distinct CDR3 sequences, roughly 10% of them seen only once. This clonotype was observed a few times. As yet, its antigen is unknown. V is TRBV7-9 and J is TRBJ2-1; 8 bases fit TRBD1. The source of this sequence is a female donor with ankylosing spondylitis or in good health (not recorded which). Sequences were obtained from blood, either unsorted or a sorted T cell fraction (not recorded which). DNA for the CDR3: TGTGCCAGCAGCCCCGGGACAGGCGAGCAGTTCTTC. It yields the protein CASSPGTGEQFF.